The source of this T cell receptor (beta chain) is a study of OX40 agonist ivuxolimab in advanced cancers. Overall study findings and caveats: Among T cells, CD8+ cells averaged more expanded clones than CD4+ cells.

This clone was recorded once. Its antigen remains unknown. This table comes from immunoSEQ multiplex PCR, and its TCRdb copy is limited to in-frame clones, with some not included. The sample holds about 92,000 clones; around 80% are singletons and the top ten take about 6%. Germline V CDR1 and CDR2: SGHTA, FQGNSA. The ends lost 3 bases at V and 1 base at J; junction bases unmatched: 1. The CDR3 is made up of 15 amino acids. This TCR was sampled from an adult with an advanced solid tumor such as melanoma, head and neck, liver or kidney cancer. The chain has TRBV7-2 and TRBJ2-3; 10 bases are shared with TRBD2. The specimen comprised CD4+ or CD8+ T cells sorted from blood, sampled in a trial of the OX40 agonist ivuxolimab. As DNA, the CDR3 is TGTGCCAGCAGCTTTGGACTAGCGGGCACAGATACGCAGTATTTT. Its protein product is CASSFGLAGTDTQYF.